A selection of T cell receptor beta chains follows, all from one sample in a study of blood T cell repertoires in COVID-19. TCRdb's table, derived via immunoSEQ multiplex PCR, lists solely in-frame clones and lacks some. The sample has some 300,000 clones, around nine tenths seen once; the top ten hold roughly 1.3%. The source material was peripheral blood. These receptors were collected from a man in his 70s with acute or convalescent COVID-19. Each CDR3 is given with its conserved first and last residue. A D gene is named only where the DNA matches it firmly. Rows give clone size only sometimes, using once, few, many, or a class for an expanded clone.

>once|TRBD1|TRBV4-1|TRBJ1-5
CASSRIPGQQSNQPQHF
TGCGCCAGCAGCCGCATTCCGGGACAGCAGAGCAATCAGCCCCAGCATTTT
>-|-|TRBV7-2|TRBJ1-3
CASTAFRGSSGNTIYF
TGTGCCAGCACCGCCTTTCGAGGGAGCTCTGGAAACACCATATATTTT
>-|-|TRBV10-3|TRBJ2-3
CAIRAVSTDTQYF
TGTGCCATTCGCGCGGTTAGCACAGATACGCAGTATTTT
>few|TRBD2|TRBV6-6|TRBJ2-7
CASSAGTSATYEQYF
TGTGCCAGCAGTGCAGGGACTAGCGCTACCTACGAGCAGTACTTC
>-|-|TRBV9|TRBJ2-2
CASSPLEIGELFF
TGTGCCAGCAGCCCGCTAGAGATCGGGGAGCTGTTTTTT
>-|-|TRBV18|TRBJ2-1
CASSPAGFGYNEQFF
TGTGCCAGCTCACCTGCCGGATTCGGGTACAATGAGCAGTTCTTC
>-|-|TRBV12-3/TRBV12-4|TRBJ2-7
CASSSAYEQYF
TGTGCCAGCAGTTCGGCCTACGAGCAGTACTTC
>-|-|TRBV3-1/TRBV3-2|TRBJ2-5
CASSQNHRTEETQYF
TGTGCCAGCAGCCAGAACCACCGGACAGAAGAGACCCAGTACTTC
>-|-|TRBV19|TRBJ1-3
CASTQQGSNGNTIYF
TGTGCCAGTACCCAACAGGGTTCGAATGGAAACACCATATATTTT
>-|-|TRBV18|TRBJ2-5
CASSPRLANGTQYF
TGTGCCAGCTCACCACGCCTAGCGAATGGGACCCAGTACTTC
>-|TRBD2|TRBV2|TRBJ2-1
CASSGTSGGKQFF
TGTGCCAGCAGTGGGACTAGCGGGGGGAAGCAGTTCTTC
>-|-|TRBV27|TRBJ2-2
CASSFVTGELFF
TGTGCCAGCAGTTTCGTCACCGGGGAGCTGTTTTTT
>-|-|TRBV18|TRBJ1-4
CASSPPGGGVGKLFF
TGTGCCAGCTCACCACCGGGAGGGGGAGTAGGAAAACTGTTTTTT
>-|TRBD2|TRBV28|TRBJ2-7
CASRTGTTAYEQYF
TGTGCCAGCAGGACCGGGACTACTGCCTACGAGCAGTACTTC
>-|-|TRBV6-5|TRBJ2-2
CASSYQLLPPTGELFF
TGTGCCAGCAGTTACCAACTGCTTCCACCCACCGGGGAGCTGTTTTTT
>-|-|TRBV28|TRBJ1-4
CASSSPGRGNEKLFF
TGTGCCAGCAGCTCCCCTGGCCGCGGTAATGAAAAACTGTTTTTT
>-|TRBD2|TRBV4-1|TRBJ2-3
CASSQERGYTQYF
TGCGCCAGCAGCCAGGAGCGGGGATATACGCAGTATTTT
>-|TRBD1|TRBV6-4|TRBJ2-3
CASSGGTAGDTQYF
TGTGCCAGCAGTGGAGGGACAGCAGGAGATACGCAGTATTTT
>-|TRBD1|TRBV6-1|TRBJ1-5
CASSPDRVENQPQHF
TGTGCCAGCAGTCCGGACAGGGTCGAGAATCAGCCCCAGCATTTT
>-|TRBD2|TRBV11-2|TRBJ2-3
CASSFRLAPVTDTQYF
TGTGCCAGCAGCTTCCGACTAGCTCCAGTCACAGATACGCAGTATTTT
>-|TRBD2|TRBV28|TRBJ2-7
CASETGDGGYEQYF
TGTGCCAGCGAAACCGGGGACGGGGGGTACGAGCAGTACTTC
>-|-|TRBV4-1|TRBJ2-6
CASSQGNYRANVLTF
TGCGCCAGCAGCCAAGGGAACTATAGGGCCAACGTCCTGACTTTC
>-|TRBD1|TRBV18|TRBJ2-6
CASSPTGGGRANVLTF
TGTGCCAGCTCACCGACAGGGGGCGGTAGGGCCAACGTCCTGACTTTC
>-|TRBD2|TRBV9|TRBJ2-2
CASSAATGGNTGELFF
TGTGCCAGCAGCGCCGCGACGGGAGGGAACACCGGGGAGCTGTTTTTT
>-|-|TRBV7-9|TRBJ2-3
CASSEHGIISTDTQYF
TGTGCCAGCAGCGAACACGGGATTATTAGCACAGATACGCAGTATTTT
>-|TRBD1|TRBV6-1|TRBJ1-3
CASSEATGSGNTIYF
TGTGCCAGCAGTGAAGCGACAGGGTCTGGAAACACCATATATTTT
>-|-|TRBV23-1|TRBJ1-4
CASPLEKGAIQRWVEKLFF
TGCGCCAGCCCTCTCGAAAAGGGAGCTATTCAACGATGGGTTGAAAAACTGTTTTTT
>-|-|TRBV18|TRBJ2-7
CASSPSVTYEQYF
TGTGCCAGCTCACCATCAGTTACCTACGAGCAGTACTTC
>few|-|TRBV28|TRBJ1-5
CASSTSTGLHQPQHF
TGTGCCAGCAGCACGTCTACAGGGTTGCATCAGCCCCAGCATTTT
>-|TRBD1|TRBV19|TRBJ1-5
CASSTRDRGRGNQPQHF
TGTGCCAGTAGTACCCGGGACAGGGGTAGGGGCAATCAGCCCCAGCATTTT
>-|-|TRBV5-6|TRBJ2-2
CASSFMGAGELFF
TGTGCCAGCAGCTTTATGGGGGCGGGGGAGCTGTTTTTT
>-|-|TRBV5-6|TRBJ1-2
CASSLEALGRFNYGYTF
TGTGCCAGCAGCTTGGAAGCTTTGGGCAGGTTCAACTATGGCTACACCTTC